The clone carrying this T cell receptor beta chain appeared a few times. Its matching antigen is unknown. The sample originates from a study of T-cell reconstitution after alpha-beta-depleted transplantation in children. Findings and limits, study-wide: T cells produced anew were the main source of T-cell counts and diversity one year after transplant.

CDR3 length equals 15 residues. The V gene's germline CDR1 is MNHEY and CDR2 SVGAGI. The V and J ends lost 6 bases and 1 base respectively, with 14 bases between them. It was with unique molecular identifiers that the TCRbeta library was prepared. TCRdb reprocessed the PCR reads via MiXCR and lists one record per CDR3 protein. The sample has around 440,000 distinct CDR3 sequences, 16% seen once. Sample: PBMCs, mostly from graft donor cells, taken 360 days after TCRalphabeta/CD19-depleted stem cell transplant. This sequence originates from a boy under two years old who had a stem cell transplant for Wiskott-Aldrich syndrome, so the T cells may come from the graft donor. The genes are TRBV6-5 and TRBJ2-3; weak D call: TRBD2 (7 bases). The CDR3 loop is CASSVGGVRTDTQYF. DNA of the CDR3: TGTGCCAGCAGCGTAGGGGGGGTACGCACAGATACGCAGTATTTT.